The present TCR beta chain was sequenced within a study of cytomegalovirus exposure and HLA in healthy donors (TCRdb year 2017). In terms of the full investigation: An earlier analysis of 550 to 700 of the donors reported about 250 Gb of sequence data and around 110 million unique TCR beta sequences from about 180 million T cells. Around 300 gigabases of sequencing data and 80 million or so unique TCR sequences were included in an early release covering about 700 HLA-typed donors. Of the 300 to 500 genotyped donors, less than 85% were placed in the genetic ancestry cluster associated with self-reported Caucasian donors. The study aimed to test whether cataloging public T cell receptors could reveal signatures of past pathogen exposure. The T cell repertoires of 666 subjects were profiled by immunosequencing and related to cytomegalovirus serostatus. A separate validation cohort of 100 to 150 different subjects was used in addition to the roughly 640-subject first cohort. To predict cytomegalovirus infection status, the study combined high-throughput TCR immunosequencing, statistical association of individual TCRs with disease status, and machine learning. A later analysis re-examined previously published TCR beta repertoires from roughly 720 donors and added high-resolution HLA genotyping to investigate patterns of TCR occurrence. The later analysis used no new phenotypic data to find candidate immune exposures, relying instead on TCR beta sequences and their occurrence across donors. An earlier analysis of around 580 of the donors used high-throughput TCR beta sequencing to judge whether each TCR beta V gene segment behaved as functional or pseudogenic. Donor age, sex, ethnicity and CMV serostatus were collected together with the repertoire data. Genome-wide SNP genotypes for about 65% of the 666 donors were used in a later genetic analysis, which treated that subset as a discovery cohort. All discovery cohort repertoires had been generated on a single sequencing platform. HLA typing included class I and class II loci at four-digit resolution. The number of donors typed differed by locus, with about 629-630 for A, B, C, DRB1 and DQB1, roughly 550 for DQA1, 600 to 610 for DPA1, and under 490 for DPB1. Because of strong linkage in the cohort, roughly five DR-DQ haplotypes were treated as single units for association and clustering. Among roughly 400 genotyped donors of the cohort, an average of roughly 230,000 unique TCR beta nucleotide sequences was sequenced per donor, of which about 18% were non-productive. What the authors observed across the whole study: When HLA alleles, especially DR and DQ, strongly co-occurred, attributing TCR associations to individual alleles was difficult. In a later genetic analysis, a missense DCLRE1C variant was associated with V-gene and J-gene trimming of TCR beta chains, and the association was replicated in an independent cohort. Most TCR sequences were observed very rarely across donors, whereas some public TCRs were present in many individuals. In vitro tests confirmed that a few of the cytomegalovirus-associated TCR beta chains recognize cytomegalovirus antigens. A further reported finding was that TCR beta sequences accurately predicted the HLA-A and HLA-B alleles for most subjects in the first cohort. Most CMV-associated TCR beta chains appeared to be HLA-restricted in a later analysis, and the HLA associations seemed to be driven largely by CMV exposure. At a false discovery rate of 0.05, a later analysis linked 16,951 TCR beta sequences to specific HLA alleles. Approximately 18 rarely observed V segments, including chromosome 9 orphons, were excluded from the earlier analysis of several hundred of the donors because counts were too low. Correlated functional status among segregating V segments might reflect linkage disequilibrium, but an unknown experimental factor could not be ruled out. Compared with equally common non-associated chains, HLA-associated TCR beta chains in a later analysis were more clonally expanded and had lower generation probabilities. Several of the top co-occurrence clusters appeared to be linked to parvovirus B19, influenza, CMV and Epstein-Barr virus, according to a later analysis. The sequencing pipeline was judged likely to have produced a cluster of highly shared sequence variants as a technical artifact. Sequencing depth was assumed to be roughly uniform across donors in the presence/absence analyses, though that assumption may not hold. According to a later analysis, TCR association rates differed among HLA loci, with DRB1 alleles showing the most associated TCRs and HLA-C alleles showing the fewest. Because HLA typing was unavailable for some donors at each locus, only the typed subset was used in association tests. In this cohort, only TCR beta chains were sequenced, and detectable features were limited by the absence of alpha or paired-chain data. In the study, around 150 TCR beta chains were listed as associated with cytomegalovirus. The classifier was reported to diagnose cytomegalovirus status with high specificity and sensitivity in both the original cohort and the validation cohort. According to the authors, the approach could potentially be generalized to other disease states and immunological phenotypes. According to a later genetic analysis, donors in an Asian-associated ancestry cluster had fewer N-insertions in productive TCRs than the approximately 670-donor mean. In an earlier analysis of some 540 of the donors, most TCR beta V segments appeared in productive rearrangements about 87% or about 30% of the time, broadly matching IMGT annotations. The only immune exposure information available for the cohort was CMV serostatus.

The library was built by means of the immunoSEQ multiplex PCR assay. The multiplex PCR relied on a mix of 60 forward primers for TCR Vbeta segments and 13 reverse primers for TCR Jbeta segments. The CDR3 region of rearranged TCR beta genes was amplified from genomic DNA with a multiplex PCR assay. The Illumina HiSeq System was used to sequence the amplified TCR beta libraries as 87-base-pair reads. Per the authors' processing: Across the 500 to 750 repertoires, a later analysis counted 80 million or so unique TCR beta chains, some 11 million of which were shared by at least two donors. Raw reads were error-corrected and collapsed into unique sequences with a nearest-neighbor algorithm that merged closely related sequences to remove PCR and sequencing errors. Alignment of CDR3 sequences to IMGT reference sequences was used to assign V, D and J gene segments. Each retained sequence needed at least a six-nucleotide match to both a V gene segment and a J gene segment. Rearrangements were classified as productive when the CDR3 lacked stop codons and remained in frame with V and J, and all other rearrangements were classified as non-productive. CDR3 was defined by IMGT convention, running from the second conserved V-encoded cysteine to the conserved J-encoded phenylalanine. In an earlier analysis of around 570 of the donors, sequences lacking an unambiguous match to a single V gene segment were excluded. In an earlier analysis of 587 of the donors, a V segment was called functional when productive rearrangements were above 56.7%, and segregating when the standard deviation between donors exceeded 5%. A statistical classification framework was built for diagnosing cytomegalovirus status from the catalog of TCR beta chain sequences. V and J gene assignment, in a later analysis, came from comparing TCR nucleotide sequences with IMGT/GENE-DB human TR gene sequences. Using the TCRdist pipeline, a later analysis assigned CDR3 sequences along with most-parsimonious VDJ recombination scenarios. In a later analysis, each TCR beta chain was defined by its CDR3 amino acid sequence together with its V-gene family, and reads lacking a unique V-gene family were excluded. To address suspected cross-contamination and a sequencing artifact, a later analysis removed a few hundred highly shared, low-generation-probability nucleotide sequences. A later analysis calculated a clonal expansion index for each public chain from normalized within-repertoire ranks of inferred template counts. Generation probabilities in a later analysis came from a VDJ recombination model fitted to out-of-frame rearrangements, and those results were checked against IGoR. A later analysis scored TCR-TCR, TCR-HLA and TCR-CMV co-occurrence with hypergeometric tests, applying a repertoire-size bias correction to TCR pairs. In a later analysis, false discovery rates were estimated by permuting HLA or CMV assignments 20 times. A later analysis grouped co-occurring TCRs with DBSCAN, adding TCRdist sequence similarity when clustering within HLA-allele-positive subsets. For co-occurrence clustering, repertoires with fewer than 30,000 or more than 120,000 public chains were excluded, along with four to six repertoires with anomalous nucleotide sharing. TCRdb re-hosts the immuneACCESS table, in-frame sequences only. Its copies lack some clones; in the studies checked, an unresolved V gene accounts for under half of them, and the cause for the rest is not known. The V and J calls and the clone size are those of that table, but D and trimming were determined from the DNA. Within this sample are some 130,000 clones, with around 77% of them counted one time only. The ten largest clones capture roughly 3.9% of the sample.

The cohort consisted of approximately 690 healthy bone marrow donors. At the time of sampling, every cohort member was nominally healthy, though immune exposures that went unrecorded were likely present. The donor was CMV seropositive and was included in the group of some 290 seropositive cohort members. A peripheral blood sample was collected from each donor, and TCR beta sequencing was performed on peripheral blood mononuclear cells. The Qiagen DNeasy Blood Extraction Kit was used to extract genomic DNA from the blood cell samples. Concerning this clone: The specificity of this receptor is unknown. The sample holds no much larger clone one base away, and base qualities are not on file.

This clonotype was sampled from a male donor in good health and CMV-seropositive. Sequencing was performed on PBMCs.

The DNA is TGCGCCAGCAGCTTGGGGGCTGGCGTGGACACCGGGGAGCTGTTTTTT. Translated, it gives CASSLGAGVDTGELFF. Recombination joined TRBV5-1 with TRBJ2-2, with the D gene not confidently named. Counted from cysteine to phenylalanine, this CDR3 has 16 amino acids. The read is trimmed to its CDR3 DNA, 48 bases read in frame from base 1. The CDR1 and CDR2 encoded by the germline V gene are SGHRS and YFSETQ. V is cut by 0 bases and J by 3 bases, and the space between the germline ends is 12 bases.